Listed below are T cell receptor beta chains from one sample, sequenced in a study of T cells after yellow fever vaccination. MiXCR, run by TCRdb on the 5' RACE reads, gives a single entry per CDR3 protein. Seen here are under 300,000 distinct CDR3 sequences, around 13% observed once, and the top ten hold roughly 0.5%. Sample: CD4+ T cells sorted from PBMCs, taken 45 days after the yellow fever booster vaccination. Receptors originate from a man aged 25-40 years who received the YFV17D yellow fever vaccine. Each CDR3 is given with its conserved first and last residue.

V | CDR3
TRBV20-1 | CSARPRGPETQYF
TRBV1 | CTSSQDRSGPPPYNEQFF
TRBV7-8 | CASSLAYYNEQFF
TRBV5-5 | CASSSQSGTANTEAFF
TRBV6-6 | CASRVGAGGYTF
TRBV7-2 | CASSFSGRGTQYF
TRBV3-1 | CASSHVRSGANVLTF
TRBV12-3/TRBV12-4 | CASSLRDTYEQYF
TRBV9 | CASSVEGTSGSVDTQYF
TRBV6-2/TRBV6-3 | CASSYPTSTSGARLKETQYF
TRBV18 | CASSLLQSTDTQYF
TRBV10-3 | CAISEDLPSEQYF
TRBV10-3 | CATFAGLTDTQYF
TRBV6-1 | CASNQYSTVNTEAFF
TRBV6-5 | CASSYSSARDSNYEQYF
TRBV4-3 | CASSQERDTQYF
TRBV29-1 | CSVVNLAEPTGELFF
TRBV7-2 | CASSPSPGQAYNEQFF
TRBV3-1 | CASSQVGDTEAFF
TRBV6-2/TRBV6-3 | CASSWDAGQYF
TRBV28 | CASSSRYGGQYF
TRBV12-3/TRBV12-4 | CASSFTVNEQYF
TRBV28 | CASSVRQGFTGELFF